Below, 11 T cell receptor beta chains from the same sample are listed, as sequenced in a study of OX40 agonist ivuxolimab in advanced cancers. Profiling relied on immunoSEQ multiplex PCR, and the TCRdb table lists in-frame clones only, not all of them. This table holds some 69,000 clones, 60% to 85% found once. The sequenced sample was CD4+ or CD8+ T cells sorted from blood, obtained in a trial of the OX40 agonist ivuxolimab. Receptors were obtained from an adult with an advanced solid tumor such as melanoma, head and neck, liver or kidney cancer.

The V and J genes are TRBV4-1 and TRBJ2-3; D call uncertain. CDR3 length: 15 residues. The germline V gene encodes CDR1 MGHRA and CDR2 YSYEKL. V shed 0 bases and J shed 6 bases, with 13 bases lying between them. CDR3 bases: TGCGCCAGCAGCCAAGAGTGGCCTACCAGGGATACGCAGTATTTT. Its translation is CASSQEWPTRDTQYF.

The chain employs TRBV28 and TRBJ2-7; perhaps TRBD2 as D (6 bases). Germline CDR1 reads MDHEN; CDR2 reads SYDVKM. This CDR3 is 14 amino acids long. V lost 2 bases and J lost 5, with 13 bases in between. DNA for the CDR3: TGTGCCAGCAGTTTAGGCGGGACGGGCGACGAGCAGTACTTC. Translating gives CASSLGGTGDEQYF.

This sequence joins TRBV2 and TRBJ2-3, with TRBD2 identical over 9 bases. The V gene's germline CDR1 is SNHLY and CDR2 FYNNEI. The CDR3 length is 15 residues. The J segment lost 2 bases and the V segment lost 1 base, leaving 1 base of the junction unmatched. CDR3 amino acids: CASSEERGVTDTQYF. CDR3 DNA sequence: TGTGCCAGCAGTGAAGAGCGGGGGGTCACAGATACGCAGTATTTT.

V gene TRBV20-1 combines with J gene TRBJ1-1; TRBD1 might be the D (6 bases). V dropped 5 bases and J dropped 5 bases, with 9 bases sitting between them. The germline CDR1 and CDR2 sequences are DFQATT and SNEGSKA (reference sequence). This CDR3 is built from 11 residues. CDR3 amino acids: CSAPGETEAFF. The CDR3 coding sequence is TGCAGTGCTCCAGGGGAGACTGAAGCTTTCTTT.

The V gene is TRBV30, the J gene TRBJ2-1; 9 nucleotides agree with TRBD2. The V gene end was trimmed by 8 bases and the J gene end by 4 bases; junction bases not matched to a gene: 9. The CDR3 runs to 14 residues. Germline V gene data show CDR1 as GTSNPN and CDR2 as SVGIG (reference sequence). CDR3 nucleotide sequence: TGTGCCGGAACCGGGCTAGCGGGATACAATGAGCAGTTCTTC. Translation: CAGTGLAGYNEQFF.

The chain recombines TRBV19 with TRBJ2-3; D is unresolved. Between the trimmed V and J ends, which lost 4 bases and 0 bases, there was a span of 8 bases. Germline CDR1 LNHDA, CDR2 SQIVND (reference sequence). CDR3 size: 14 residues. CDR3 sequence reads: CASSKAASTDTQYF. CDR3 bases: TGTGCCAGTAGTAAGGCCGCTAGCACAGATACGCAGTATTTT. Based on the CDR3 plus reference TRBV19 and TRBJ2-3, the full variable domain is DGGITQSPKYLFRKEGQNVTLSCEQNLNHDAMYWYRQDPGQGLRLIYYSQIVNDFQKGDIAEGYSVSREKKESFPLTVTSAQKNPTAFYLCASSKAASTDTQYFGPGTRLTVL.

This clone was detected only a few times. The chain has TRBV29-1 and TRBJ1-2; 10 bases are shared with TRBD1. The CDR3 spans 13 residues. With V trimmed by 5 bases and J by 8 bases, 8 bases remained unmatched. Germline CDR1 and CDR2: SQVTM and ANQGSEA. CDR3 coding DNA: TGCAGCGTTACGCGACAGGGGGCGAGCGGCTACACCTTC. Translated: CSVTRQGASGYTF.

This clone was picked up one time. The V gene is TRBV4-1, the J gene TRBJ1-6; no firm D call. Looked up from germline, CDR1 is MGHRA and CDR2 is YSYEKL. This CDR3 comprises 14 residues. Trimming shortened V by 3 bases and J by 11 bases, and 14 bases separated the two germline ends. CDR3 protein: CASSQRAEEAPLHF. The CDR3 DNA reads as TGCGCCAGCAGCCAGAGGGCGGAAGAGGCACCCCTCCACTTT.

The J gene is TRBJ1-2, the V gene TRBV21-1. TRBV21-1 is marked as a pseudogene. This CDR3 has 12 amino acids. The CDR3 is CASSKVGEGYTF. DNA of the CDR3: TGTGCCAGCAGCAAAGTGGGAGAAGGCTACACCTTC.

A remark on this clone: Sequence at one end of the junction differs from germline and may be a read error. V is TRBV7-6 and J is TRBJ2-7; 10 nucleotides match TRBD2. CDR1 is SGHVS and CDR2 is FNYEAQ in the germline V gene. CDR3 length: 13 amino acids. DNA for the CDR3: TGTGCCAGCAGCTTACTAGCGGGAGAGCTCCCTCAATTC. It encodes CASSLLAGELPQF.

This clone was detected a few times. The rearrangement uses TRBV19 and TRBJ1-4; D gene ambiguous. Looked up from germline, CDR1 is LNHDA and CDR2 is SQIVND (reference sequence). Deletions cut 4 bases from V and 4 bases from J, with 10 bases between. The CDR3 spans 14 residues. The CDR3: CASSTRTGNEKLFF. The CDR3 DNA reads TGTGCCAGTAGTACCCGGACGGGTAATGAAAAACTGTTTTTT.